These 2 T cell receptor beta chains were all obtained from the same sample, sequenced in a study of cytomegalovirus exposure and HLA in healthy donors. Using immunoSEQ multiplex PCR, the repertoire was profiled, and TCRdb retains in-frame clones only, with some absent. The table lists 200,000 to 300,000 clones, 75% to 90% of them singletons, with less than 1.5% in the top ten. The specimen was PBMCs. The receptors derive from a woman younger than 45 in good health and CMV-seropositive.

V and J are TRBV19 and TRBJ2-6; TRBD1 matches at 8 bases. This CDR3 is built from 16 residues. Germline-derived CDR1 and CDR2 are LNHDA and SQIVND (reference sequence). V was pared by 6 bases and J by 0 bases, with 4 bases of the junction left unmatched. The CDR3 sequence: CASRAGQGSGANVLTF. CDR3 in DNA: TGTGCCAGTAGAGCCGGACAGGGCTCTGGGGCCAACGTCCTGACTTTC.

The chain recombines TRBV4-1 with TRBJ2-4; 13 bases fit TRBD2. V lost 1 base, J lost 8 bases, and 11 bases stayed unmatched. The CDR3 is 18 amino acids. In germline, CDR1 is MGHRA, CDR2 YSYEKL. The CDR3 region is CASSQGGLAGQKGDIQYF. The CDR3 DNA reads as TGCGCCAGCAGCCAAGGGGGACTAGCGGGACAAAAGGGGGACATTCAGTACTTC.